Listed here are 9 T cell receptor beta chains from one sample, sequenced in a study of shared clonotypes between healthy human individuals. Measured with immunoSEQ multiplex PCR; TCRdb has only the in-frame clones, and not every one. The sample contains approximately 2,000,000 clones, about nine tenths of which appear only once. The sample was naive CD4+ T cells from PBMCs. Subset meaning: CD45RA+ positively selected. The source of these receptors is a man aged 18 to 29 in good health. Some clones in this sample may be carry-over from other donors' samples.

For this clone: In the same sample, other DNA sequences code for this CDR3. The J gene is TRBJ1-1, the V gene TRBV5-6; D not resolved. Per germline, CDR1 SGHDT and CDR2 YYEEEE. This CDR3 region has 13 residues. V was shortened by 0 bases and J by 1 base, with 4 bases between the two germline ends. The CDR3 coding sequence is TGTGCCAGCAGCTTGGGCACGAACACTGAAGCTTTCTTT. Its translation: CASSLGTNTEAFF.

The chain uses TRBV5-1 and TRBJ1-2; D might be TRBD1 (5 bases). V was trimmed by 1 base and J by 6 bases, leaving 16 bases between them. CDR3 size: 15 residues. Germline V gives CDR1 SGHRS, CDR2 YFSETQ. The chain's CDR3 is CASSLLGVYSNGYTF. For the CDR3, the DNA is TGCGCCAGCAGCTTGTTGGGGGTCTATTCGAATGGCTACACCTTC. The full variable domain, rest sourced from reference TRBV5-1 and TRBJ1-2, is KAGVTQTPRYLIKTRGQQVTLSCSPISGHRSVSWYQQTPGQGLQFLFEYFSETQRNKGNFPGRFSGRQFSNSRSEMNVSTLELGDSALYLCASSLLGVYSNGYTFGSGTRLTVV.

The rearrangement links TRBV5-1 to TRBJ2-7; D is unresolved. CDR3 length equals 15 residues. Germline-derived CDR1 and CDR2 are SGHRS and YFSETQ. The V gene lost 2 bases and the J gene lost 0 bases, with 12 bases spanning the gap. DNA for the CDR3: TGCGCCAGCAGCTTTTCCTACAAGAGCTCCTACGAGCAGTACTTC. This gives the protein CASSFSYKSSYEQYF.

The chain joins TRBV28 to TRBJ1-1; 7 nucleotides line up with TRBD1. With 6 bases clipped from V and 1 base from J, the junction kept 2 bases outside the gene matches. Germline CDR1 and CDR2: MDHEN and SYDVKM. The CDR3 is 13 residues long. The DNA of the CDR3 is TGTGCCAGCAGGGGACAGTCGAACACTGAAGCTTTCTTT. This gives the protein CASRGQSNTEAFF. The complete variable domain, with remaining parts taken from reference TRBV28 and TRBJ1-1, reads DVKVTQSSRYLVKRTGEKVFLECVQDMDHENMFWYRQDPGLGLRLIYFSYDVKMKEKGDIPEGYSVSREKKERFSLILESASTNQTSMYLCASRGQSNTEAFFGQGTRLTVV.

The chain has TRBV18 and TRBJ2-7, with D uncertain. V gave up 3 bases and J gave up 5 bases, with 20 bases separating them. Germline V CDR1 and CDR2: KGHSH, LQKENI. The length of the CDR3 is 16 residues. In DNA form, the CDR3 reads TGTGCCAGCTCACCGGTCCTCGTTTTTAAAGGGCACGAGCAGTACTTC. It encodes CASSPVLVFKGHEQYF.

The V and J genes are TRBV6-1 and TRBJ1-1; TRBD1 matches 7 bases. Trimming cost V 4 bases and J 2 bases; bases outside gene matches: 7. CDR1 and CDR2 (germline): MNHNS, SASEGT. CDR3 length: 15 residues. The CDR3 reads CASSGGQYVNTEAFF. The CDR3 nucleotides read TGTGCCAGCAGTGGGGGACAGTACGTTAACACTGAAGCTTTCTTT.

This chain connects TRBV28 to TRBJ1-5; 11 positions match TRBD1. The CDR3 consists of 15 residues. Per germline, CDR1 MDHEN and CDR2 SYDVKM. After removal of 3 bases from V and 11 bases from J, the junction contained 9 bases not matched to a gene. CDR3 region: CASSFRDRGARAQHF. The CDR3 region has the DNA TGTGCCAGCAGTTTTAGGGACAGGGGGGCTCGGGCCCAGCATTTT.

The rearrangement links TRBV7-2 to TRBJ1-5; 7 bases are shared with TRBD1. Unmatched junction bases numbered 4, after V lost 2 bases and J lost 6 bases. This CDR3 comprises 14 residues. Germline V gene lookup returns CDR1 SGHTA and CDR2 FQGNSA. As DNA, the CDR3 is TGTGCCAGCAGCTTACAACAGGGGCCTCAGCCCCAGCATTTT. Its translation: CASSLQQGPQPQHF.

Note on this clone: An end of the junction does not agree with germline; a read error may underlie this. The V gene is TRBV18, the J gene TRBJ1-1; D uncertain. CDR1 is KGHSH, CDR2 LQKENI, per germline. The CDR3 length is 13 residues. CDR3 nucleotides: TGTGCCAGCTCACCAAAAGGGAACCCTGAAGCTTTCTTT. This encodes CASSPKGNPEAFF.